This T cell receptor beta chain was sequenced during a study of early T cells in non-severe SARS-CoV-2 infection (dated by TCRdb to 2020 to 2023). Some background on the complete study: Bulk RNA from unsorted whole blood was used for TCR sequencing, so alpha and beta chains could not be paired. Findings and caveats that apply to the study as a whole: VDJdb matching was skewed toward anti-spike CD8 responses and likely underestimated virus-specific expansions by missing private and CD4 specificities.

The library came from 5' RACE. The sample was run on a NextSeq 500. In the TCR library protocol, unique molecular identifiers were attached to individual cDNA molecules to correct for PCR bias and sequencing error. Both TCR alpha and beta chains were sequenced, and tight co-correlation was observed between alpha and beta sequence abundances in each sample. Per the original workflow: Decombinator V4 was used to perform V gene, J gene and CDR3 annotation of TCR sequences. TCRs were defined as expanded if a significant change between any two time points was detected under a Poisson model with p below 0.0001. TCR abundances were normalised to the total number of TCRs sequenced per sample and expressed as counts per million. MAIT TCRs were defined by TRAV1-2 paired with TRAJ12, TRAJ20 or TRAJ33, and iNKT TCRs by TRAV10 paired with TRAJ18. VDJdb, accessed 1 November 2021, was searched for CMV, EBV and SARS-CoV-2 annotated TCRs, excluding TCRs annotated for multiple antigens. TCRdb cleaned the public reads at Q25 with fastp, built clones with MiXCR and kept in-frame beta chains. Identical CDR3 protein sequences are pooled into one entry, listed with their most common genes and DNA. The V and J calls reflect TCRdb's pipeline rather than the authors' work. The sample contains tens of thousands of distinct CDR3 sequences, about 10% of them found a single time. Roughly 6.8% of the sample goes to the ten largest clones.

In its sample, this clonotype was seen many times. It has no known antigen specificity. There are no base qualities to consult, and no much larger clone falls within one base. The study was a case-control design nested within a healthcare worker cohort in London, UK, with weekly nasopharyngeal swab PCR tests and blood sampling. Healthcare workers were recruited between 23 and 31 March 2020, during the week of the UK lockdown, and were followed weekly for up to roughly 16 weeks. The CDR3 starts with the cysteine, ends with the phenylalanine, and has 13 residues. Only CDR3 DNA is held: 39 bases, read in frame from base 1. The junction carries 12 bases between V and J, which are trimmed by 8 bases and 2 bases respectively. From the germline V gene, CDR1 is KGHSH and CDR2 is LQKENI.

Specimen: whole blood. The receptor was derived from an adult who was a healthcare worker with PCR-confirmed SARS-CoV-2 infection or an uninfected control (not recorded which). The chain uses TRBV18 and TRBJ1-1, and perhaps TRBD1 as D gene, on 5 matching bases. The CDR3 reads as follows: CASASDTNTEAFF. The nucleotide sequence is TGTGCCAGCGCGTCGGACACAAACACTGAAGCTTTCTTT.